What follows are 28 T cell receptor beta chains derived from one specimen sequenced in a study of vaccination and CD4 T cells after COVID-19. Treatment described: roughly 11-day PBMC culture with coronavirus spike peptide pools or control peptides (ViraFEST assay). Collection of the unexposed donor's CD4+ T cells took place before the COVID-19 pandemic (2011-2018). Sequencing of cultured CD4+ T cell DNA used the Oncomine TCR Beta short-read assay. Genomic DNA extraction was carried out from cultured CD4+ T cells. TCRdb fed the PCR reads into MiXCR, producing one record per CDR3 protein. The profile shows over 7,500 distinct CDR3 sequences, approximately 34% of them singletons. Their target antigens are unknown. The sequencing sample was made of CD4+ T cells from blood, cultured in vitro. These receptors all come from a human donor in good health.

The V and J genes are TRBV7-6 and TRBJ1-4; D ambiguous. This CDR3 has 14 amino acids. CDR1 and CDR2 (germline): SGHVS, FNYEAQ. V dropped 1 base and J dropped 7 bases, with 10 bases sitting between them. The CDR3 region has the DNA TGTGCCAGCAGCTTAGTAGGCCCTGGTGAAAAACTGTTTTTT. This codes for CASSLVGPGEKLFF.

CDR3 DNA: TGCGCCAGCAGCTTAGCTAGCGACTCCTACGAGCAGTACTTC. Translation gives CASSLASDSYEQYF. The genes are TRBV5-1 and TRBJ2-7, with a tentative D call TRBD2 (6 bases). The CDR3 sequence is 14 residues long. V was trimmed by 2 bases and J by 0 bases, leaving 9 bases between them. Germline V gives CDR1 SGHRS, CDR2 YFSETQ.

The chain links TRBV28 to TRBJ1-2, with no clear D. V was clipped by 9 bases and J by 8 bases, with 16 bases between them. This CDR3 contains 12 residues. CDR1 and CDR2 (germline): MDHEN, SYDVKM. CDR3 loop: CASSGSPTGYTF. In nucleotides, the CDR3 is TGTGCCAGTTCCGGGTCCCCGACGGGCTACACCTTC.

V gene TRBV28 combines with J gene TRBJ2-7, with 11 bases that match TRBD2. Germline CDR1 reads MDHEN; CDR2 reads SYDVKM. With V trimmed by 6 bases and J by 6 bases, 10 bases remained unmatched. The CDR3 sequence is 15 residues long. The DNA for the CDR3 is TGTGCCAGCAGGCCTCGACTAGCGGGACGGGGCGAGCAGTACTTC. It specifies CASRPRLAGRGEQYF.

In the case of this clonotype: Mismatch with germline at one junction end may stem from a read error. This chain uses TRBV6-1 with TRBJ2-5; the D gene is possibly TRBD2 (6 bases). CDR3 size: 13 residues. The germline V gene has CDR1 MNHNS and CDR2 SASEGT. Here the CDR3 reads CASTVPGVETQHF. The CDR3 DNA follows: TGTGCCAGCACCGTCCCGGGGGTAGAGACCCAGCACTTC.

CDR3 protein: CASSLNGQGAPGANVLTF. The CDR3 DNA reads TGTGCCAGCAGCTTAAACGGTCAGGGGGCGCCCGGGGCCAACGTCCTGACTTTC. The rearrangement uses TRBV7-2 and TRBJ2-6; 8 bases agree with TRBD1. J was trimmed by 4 bases and V by 2 bases; bases with no gene match: 10. CDR1 and CDR2 (germline): SGHTA, FQGNSA. This CDR3 has 18 residues.

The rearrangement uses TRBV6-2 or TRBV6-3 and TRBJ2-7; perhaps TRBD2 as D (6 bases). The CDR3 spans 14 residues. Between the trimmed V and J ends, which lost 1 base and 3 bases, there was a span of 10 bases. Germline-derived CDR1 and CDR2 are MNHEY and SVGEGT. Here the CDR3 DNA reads TGTGCCAGCAGTTACTTGGAGGGCAGCTACGAGCAGTACTTC. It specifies CASSYLEGSYEQYF.

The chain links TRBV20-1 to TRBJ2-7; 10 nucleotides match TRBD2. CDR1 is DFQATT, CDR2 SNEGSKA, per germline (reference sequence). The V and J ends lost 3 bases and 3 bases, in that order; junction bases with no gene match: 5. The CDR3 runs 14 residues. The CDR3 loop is CSASIPSGSYEQYF. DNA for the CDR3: TGCAGTGCTAGCATACCTAGCGGGAGCTACGAGCAGTACTTC.

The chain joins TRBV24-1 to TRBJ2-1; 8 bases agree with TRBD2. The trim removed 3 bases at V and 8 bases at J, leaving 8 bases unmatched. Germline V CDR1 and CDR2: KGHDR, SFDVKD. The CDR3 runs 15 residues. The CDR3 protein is CATSDATSGGDEQFF. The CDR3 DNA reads TGTGCCACCAGTGATGCCACTAGCGGAGGGGATGAGCAGTTCTTC.

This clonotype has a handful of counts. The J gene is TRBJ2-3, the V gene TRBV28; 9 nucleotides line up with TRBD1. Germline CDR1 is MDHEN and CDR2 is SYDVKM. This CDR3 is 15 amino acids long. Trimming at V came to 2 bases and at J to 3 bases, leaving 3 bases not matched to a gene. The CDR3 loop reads CASSLNGQGTDTQYF. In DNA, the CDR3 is TGTGCCAGCAGTTTAAATGGACAGGGGACAGATACGCAGTATTTT.

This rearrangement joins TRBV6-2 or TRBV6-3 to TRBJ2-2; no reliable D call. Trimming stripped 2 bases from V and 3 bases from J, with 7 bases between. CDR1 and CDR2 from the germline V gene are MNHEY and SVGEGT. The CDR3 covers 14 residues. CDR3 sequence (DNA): TGTGCCAGCAGTTACGGGCAATACACCGGGGAGCTGTTTTTT. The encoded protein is CASSYGQYTGELFF.

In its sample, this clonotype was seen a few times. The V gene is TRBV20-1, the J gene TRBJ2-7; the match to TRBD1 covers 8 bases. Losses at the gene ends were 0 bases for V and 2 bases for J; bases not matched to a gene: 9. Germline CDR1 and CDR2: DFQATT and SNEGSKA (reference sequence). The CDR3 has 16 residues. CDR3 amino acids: CSARDSTGGFTYEQYF. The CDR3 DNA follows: TGCAGTGCTAGAGATTCTACAGGGGGTTTTACCTACGAGCAGTACTTC.

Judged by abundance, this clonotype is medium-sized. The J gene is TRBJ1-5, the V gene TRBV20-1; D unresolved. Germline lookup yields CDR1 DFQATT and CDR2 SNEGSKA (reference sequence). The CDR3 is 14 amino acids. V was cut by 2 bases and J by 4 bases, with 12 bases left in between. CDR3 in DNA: TGCAGTGCTAGATTGGCCAACGCGAATCAGCCCCAGCATTTT. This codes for CSARLANANQPQHF.

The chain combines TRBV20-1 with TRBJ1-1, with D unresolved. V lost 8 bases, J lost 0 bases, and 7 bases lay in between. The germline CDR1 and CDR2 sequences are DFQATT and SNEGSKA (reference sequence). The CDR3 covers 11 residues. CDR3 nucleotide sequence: TGCAGTAGCGTTATGAACACTGAAGCTTTCTTT. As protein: CSSVMNTEAFF.

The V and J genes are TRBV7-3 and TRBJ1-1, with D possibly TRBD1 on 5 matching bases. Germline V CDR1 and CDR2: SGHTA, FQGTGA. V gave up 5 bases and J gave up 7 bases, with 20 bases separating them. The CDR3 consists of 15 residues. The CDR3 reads CASSQNPAGQGEAFF. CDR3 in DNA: TGTGCCAGCAGCCAAAACCCCGCGGGGCAAGGTGAAGCTTTCTTT.

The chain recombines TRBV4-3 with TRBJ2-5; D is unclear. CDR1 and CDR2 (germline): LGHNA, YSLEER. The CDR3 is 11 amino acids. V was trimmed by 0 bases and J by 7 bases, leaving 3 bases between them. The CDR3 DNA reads TGCGCCAGCAGCCAAGATGGGACCCAGTACTTC. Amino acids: CASSQDGTQYF.

CDR3 loop: CASSSGTHSPLHF. CDR3 coding DNA: TGTGCCAGCAGCTCCGGGACCCATTCACCCCTCCACTTT. The chain has TRBV7-3 and TRBJ1-6; perhaps TRBD1 as D (5 bases). Per germline, CDR1 SGHTA and CDR2 FQGTGA. V dropped 4 bases and J dropped 8 bases, with 9 bases sitting between them. CDR3 length: 13 amino acids.

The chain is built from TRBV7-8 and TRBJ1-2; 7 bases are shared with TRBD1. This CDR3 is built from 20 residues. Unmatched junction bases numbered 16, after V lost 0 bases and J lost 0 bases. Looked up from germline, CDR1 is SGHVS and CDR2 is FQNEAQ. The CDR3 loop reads CASSLAGRSYLDRTNYGYTF. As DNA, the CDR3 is TGTGCCAGCAGCTTAGCGGGTCGATCGTACCTGGACAGGACTAACTATGGCTACACCTTC.

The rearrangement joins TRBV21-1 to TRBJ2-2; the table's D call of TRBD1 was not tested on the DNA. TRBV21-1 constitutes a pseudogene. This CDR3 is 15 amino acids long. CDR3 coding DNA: TGTGCCAGCAGTACCGGGACAGCAACTACCGGGGAGCTGTTTTTT. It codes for CASSTGTATTGELFF.

The CDR3 nucleotides are TGTGCCAGCAGCGTTGGGGATACGCAGTATTTT. This codes for CASSVGDTQYF. The rearrangement joins TRBV11-2 to TRBJ2-3; D remains unclear. Germline V gene sequence: CDR1 SGHAT, CDR2 FQNNGV. CDR3 length equals 11 residues. The V gene lost 5 bases and the J gene lost 6 bases, with 6 bases spanning the gap.

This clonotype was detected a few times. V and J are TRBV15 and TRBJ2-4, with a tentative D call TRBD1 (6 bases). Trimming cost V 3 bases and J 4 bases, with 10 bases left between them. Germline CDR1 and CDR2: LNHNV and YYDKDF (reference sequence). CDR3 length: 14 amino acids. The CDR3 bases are TGTGCCACCAGCAGCGCAGGGGTAAAAAACATTCAGTACTTC. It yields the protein CATSSAGVKNIQYF. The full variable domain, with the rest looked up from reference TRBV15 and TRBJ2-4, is DAMVIQNPRYQVTQFGKPVTLSCSQTLNHNVMYWYQQKSSQAPKLLFHYYDKDFNNEADTPDNFQSRRPNTSFCFLDIRSPGLGDTAMYLCATSSAGVKNIQYFGAGTRLSVL.

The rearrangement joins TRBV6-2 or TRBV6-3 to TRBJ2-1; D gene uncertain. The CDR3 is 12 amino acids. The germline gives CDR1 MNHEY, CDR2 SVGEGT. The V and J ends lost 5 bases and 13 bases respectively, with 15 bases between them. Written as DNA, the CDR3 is TGTGCCAGCAGTGGCTGGTCCTTGGAACAGTTCTTC. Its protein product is CASSGWSLEQFF.

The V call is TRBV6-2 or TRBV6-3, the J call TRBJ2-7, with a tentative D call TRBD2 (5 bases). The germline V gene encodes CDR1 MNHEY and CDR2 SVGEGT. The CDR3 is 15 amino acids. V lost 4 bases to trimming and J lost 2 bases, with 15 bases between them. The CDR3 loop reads CASSCGRTSTYEQYF. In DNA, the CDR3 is TGTGCCAGCAGTTGCGGAAGGACTTCCACCTACGAGCAGTACTTC.

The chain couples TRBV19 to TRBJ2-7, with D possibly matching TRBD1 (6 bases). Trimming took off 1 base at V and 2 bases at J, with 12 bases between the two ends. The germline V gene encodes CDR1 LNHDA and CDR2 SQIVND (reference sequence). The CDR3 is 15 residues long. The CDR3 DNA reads TGTGCCAGTAGTATAGGACACAACAGGGCCTACGAGCAGTACTTC. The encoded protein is CASSIGHNRAYEQYF.

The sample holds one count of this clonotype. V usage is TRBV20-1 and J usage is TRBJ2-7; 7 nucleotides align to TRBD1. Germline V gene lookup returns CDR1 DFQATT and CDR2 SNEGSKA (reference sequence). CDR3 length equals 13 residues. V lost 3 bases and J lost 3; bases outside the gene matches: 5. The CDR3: CSASRDSLYEQYF. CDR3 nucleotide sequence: TGCAGTGCTAGCCGGGACAGCCTCTACGAGCAGTACTTC.

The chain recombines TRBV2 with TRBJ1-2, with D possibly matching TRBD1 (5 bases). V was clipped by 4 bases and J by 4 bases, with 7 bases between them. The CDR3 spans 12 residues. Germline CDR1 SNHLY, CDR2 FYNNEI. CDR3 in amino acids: CASSGGGYGYTF. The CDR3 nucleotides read TGTGCCAGCAGTGGGGGCGGCTATGGCTACACCTTC.

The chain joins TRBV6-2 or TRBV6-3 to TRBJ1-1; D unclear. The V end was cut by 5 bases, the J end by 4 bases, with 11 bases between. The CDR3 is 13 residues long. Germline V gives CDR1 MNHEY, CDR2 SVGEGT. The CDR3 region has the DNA TGTGCCAGCAGTATCCCAGACGGCACTGAAGCTTTCTTT. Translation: CASSIPDGTEAFF.

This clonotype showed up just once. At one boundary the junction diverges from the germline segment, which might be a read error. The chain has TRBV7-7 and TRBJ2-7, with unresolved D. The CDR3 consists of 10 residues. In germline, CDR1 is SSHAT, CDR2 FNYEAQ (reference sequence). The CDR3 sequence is CASSSYEQYF. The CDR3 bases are TGTGCTAGCAGCTCCTACGAGCAGTACTTC.